A single sample is the source of the 18 T cell receptor beta chains below, sequenced in a study of shared clonotypes between healthy human individuals. Clones were read by immunoSEQ multiplex PCR, and TCRdb kept only the in-frame ones, dropping some. Of fewer than 1.6 million clones in the sample, about 98.5% were seen once. The sample was naive CD4+ T cells sorted from blood. Subset: CD45RA+ positively selected. The receptor source for this set is a young man in good health.

The J gene is TRBJ1-4, the V gene TRBV27; D call uncertain. The germline CDR1 and CDR2 sequences are MNHEY and SMNVEV (reference sequence). CDR3 length: 14 residues. V lost 3 bases and J lost 7, with 12 bases in between. The CDR3 nucleotides are TGTGCCAGCAGTTTTATTGGGGTGGGTGAAAAACTGTTTTTT. Translating gives CASSFIGVGEKLFF.

The chain is built from TRBV28 and TRBJ1-1; maybe TRBD1 (6 bases). V was cut by 6 bases and J by 4 bases, with 18 bases left in between. Germline assignment: CDR1 MDHEN and CDR2 SYDVKM. The CDR3 sequence is 15 residues long. CDR3 sequence (DNA): TGTGCCAGCAGCCCAGCCGAGGGCAGGGGCACTGAAGCTTTCTTT. Translation: CASSPAEGRGTEAFF.

The chain employs TRBV11-2 and TRBJ2-2; D gene ambiguous. V was cut by 0 bases and J by 1 base, with 9 bases left in between. Germline assignment: CDR1 SGHAT and CDR2 FQNNGV. CDR3 length: 16 amino acids. The CDR3 nucleotides read TGTGCCAGCAGCTTAGAAAGTCCTGGGAACACCGGGGAGCTGTTTTTT. Translation: CASSLESPGNTGELFF.

This clone has only one observation. The rearrangement uses TRBV7-2 and TRBJ2-2; TRBD2 agrees at 9 bases. Germline V gene data show CDR1 as SGHTA and CDR2 as FQGNSA. The CDR3 loop spans 17 amino acids. J lost 6 bases, V lost 1 base, and 9 bases had no gene match. The chain's CDR3 is CASSLGGSGRGPGELFF. In DNA, the CDR3 is TGTGCCAGCAGCTTAGGCGGTAGCGGGAGAGGGCCCGGGGAGCTGTTTTTT.

This clone has only one observation. The chain combines TRBV11-2 with TRBJ2-1, with TRBD2 identical over 13 bases. Germline V gene data show CDR1 as SGHAT and CDR2 as FQNNGV. Trimming took 4 bases from V and 7 from J; bases not matched to a gene: 4. The length of the CDR3 is 15 residues. CDR3 sequence: CASSSTSGRENEQFF. Written as DNA, the CDR3 is TGTGCCAGCAGCTCCACTAGCGGGAGGGAGAATGAGCAGTTCTTC.

This clone was seen a single time. The genes are TRBV5-1 and TRBJ2-3; possibly TRBD1 or TRBD2 for D (5 bases each). Per the germline V gene, CDR1 is SGHRS and CDR2 is YFSETQ. CDR3 size: 17 residues. The V end was cut by 3 bases, the J end by 0 bases, with 17 bases between. CDR3 protein: CASSSLPWGGSTDTQYF. The CDR3 nucleotides are TGCGCCAGCAGCTCGCTCCCGTGGGGCGGGAGCACAGATACGCAGTATTTT.

The chain carries TRBV11-2 and TRBJ1-2, with 7 nucleotides matching TRBD1. Germline trimming cut 3 bases from V and 4 bases from J; bases unmatched to any gene: 5. CDR3 length equals 14 residues. Per the germline V gene, CDR1 is SGHAT and CDR2 is FQNNGV. The CDR3 region has the DNA TGTGCCAGCAGCTTTGAGGGGGCTGGCTATGGCTACACCTTC. Protein: CASSFEGAGYGYTF.

The chain employs TRBV11-3 and TRBJ2-1, with TRBD1 matching over 7 bases. V dropped 4 bases and J dropped 6; count of bases not matched to a gene: 15. Germline assignment: CDR1 SGHNT and CDR2 YENEEA. The CDR3 runs to 17 residues. The CDR3 sequence is CASSSLGQAILGNEQFF. CDR3 nucleotides: TGTGCCAGCAGCTCCCTTGGACAGGCTATATTGGGCAATGAGCAGTTCTTC.

The V gene is TRBV6-1, the J gene TRBJ1-5; TRBD1 is a possible D gene (5 bases). Germline lookup yields CDR1 MNHNS and CDR2 SASEGT. Trimming cost V 6 bases and J 6 bases, with 12 bases left between them. The CDR3 sequence is 13 residues long. The CDR3 DNA is TGTGCCAGCAGGGAAACGGGGGTTCAGCCCCAGCATTTT. Amino acids: CASRETGVQPQHF.

This chain joins TRBV11-2 and TRBJ2-1; 10 nucleotides match TRBD2. Germline assignment: CDR1 SGHAT and CDR2 FQNNGV. The CDR3 is made up of 15 amino acids. The V gene end was trimmed by 6 bases and the J gene end by 1 base; junction bases not matched to a gene: 3. CDR3 DNA: TGTGCCAGCAGGAGAGCGGGAGGGTCCTACAATGAGCAGTTCTTC. Translated, it gives CASRRAGGSYNEQFF.

The chain uses TRBV11-2 and TRBJ2-7, with a tentative D call TRBD2 (5 bases). V was trimmed by 4 bases and J by 1 base, leaving 8 bases between them. The length of the CDR3 is 13 residues. The germline gives CDR1 SGHAT, CDR2 FQNNGV. The CDR3 DNA is TGTGCCAGCAGCTCCCGGGAATCCTACGAGCAGTACTTC. Translating gives CASSSRESYEQYF.

Of note for this clone: The sample holds other DNA sequences that translate to the same CDR3. The V gene is TRBV29-1, the J gene TRBJ2-7, with a possible D match to TRBD1 (6 bases). The CDR3 runs 12 residues. CDR1 is SQVTM and CDR2 is ANQGSEA in the germline V gene. V shed 4 bases and J shed 3 bases, with 10 bases lying between them. The CDR3 bases are TGCAGCGTTGTGACAGGAGGCTACGAGCAGTACTTC. Residues: CSVVTGGYEQYF.

J is TRBJ1-2 and V is TRBV7-2; no clear D gene. CDR1 SGHTA and CDR2 FQGNSA come from the germline V gene. V was shortened by 5 bases and J by 8 bases, with 24 bases between the two germline ends. This CDR3 is built from 16 residues. CDR3 in amino acids: CASSLLGSATNGGYTF. CDR3 in DNA: TGTGCCAGCAGCCTATTGGGGAGCGCTACGAACGGGGGCTACACCTTC.

The genes are TRBV19 and TRBJ2-7, with 9 positions matching TRBD1. Germline V gene data show CDR1 as LNHDA and CDR2 as SQIVND (reference sequence). The CDR3 runs to 15 residues. The V gene end was trimmed by 5 bases and the J gene end by 5 bases; junction bases not matched to a gene: 10. The CDR3 reads CASSQPGQGRHEQYF. The CDR3 DNA is TGTGCCAGTAGTCAGCCGGGACAGGGTCGCCACGAGCAGTACTTC.

The chain employs TRBV25-1 and TRBJ2-3; TRBD2 matches at 9 bases. This CDR3 has 16 amino acids. The J segment lost 5 bases and the V segment lost 3 bases, leaving 9 bases of the junction unmatched. The V gene's germline CDR1 is MGHDK and CDR2 SYGVNS. DNA of the CDR3: TGTGCCAGCAGTGAGATCAGCGGGAGGCGGGGAGATACGCAGTATTTT. The encoded protein is CASSEISGRRGDTQYF.

This clone was observed once. The chain couples TRBV20-1 to TRBJ2-1; D might be TRBD1 or TRBD2, each matching 5 bases. The length of the CDR3 is 10 residues. With 6 bases removed from V and 12 bases from J, the gap between germline ends came to 12 bases. Germline CDR1 reads DFQATT; CDR2 reads SNEGSKA (reference sequence). In DNA form, the CDR3 reads TGCAGTGCGTCTCCGGGACCGCAGTTCTTC. This encodes CSASPGPQFF.

This chain links TRBV5-1 with TRBJ2-1, with D maybe TRBD1 (6 bases). The CDR3 loop spans 16 amino acids. The germline gives CDR1 SGHRS, CDR2 YFSETQ. V gave up 1 base and J gave up 2 bases, with 13 bases separating them. This CDR3 is CASSLPSQGTYNEQFF. In DNA form, the CDR3 reads TGCGCCAGCAGCTTGCCCTCACAGGGAACCTACAATGAGCAGTTCTTC.

The rearrangement links TRBV19 to TRBJ2-1; 12 bases are shared with TRBD2. The CDR3 loop spans 16 amino acids. Unmatched junction bases numbered 8, after V lost 4 bases and J lost 7 bases. From germline, CDR1 is LNHDA and CDR2 SQIVND (reference sequence). The CDR3 loop is CASSSGLAGNRNEQFF. CDR3 DNA sequence: TGTGCCAGTAGTAGCGGACTAGCGGGAAATCGGAATGAGCAGTTCTTC.